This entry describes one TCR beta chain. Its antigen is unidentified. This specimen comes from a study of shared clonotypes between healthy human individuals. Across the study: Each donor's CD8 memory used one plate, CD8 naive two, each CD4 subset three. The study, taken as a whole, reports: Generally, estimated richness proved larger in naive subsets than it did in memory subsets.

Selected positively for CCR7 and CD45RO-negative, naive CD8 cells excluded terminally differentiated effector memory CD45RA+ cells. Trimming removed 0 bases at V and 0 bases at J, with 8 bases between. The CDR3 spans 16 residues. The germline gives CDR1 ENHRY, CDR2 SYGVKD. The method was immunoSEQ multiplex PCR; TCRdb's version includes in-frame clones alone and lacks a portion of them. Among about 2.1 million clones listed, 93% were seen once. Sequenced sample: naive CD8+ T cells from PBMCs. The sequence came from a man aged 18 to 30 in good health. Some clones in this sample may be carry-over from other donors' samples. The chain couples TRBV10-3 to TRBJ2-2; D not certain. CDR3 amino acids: CAISESSLANTGELFF. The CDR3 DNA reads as TGTGCCATCAGTGAGTCGTCTTTGGCGAACACCGGGGAGCTGTTTTTT.